Sequencing of this T cell receptor (beta chain) was carried out in a study of response to subunit inactivated influenza vaccine listed by TCRdb under 2018. Looking at the study overall: The study used deep quantitative T cell receptor repertoire profiling to track responses to a trivalent subunit inactivated influenza vaccine. Points the paper makes about the study in general: The authors suggested that each seasonal influenza vaccination may recruit only a limited number of new T cells.

Receptor amplification or capture employed RT-PCR. The sequencing machine was an Illumina HiSeq 2500. Through fastp at Q25 and MiXCR, TCRdb rebuilt clones from the public reads, retaining in-frame beta chains. For every CDR3 protein sequence, its rows merge into one entry that carries the most common genes and DNA. A total of roughly 570,000 distinct CDR3 sequences appear in this sample, roughly 13% of them only once. The ten top clones hold about an eighth of the sample. V and J are trimmed by 7 bases and 2 bases, and the gene matches miss 16 bases of the junction. CDR1 and CDR2 are read off the germline V gene as MNHNS and SASEGT. The CDR3 numbers 19 residues from cysteine through phenylalanine. Just CDR3 DNA is preserved here, 57 bases in frame from base 1. The sample's time point label, in plain terms: 45 to 55 days after influenza vaccine administration. This clonotype turned up a few times. Its recognized antigen is unknown. No qualities accompany the bases; no much larger clone lies one base away.

The source was PBMCs from blood, collected roughly 47 days after vaccination. The sequence links TRBV6-1 to TRBJ1-4, with 10 junctional bases fitting TRBD1. The origin of this receptor is a man aged 45-65 years who received an inactivated influenza vaccine. Donor details come from another sample of the same person, matched by shared clones. The CDR3 protein sequence reads: CASTPRRTGGYLTNEKLFF. The nucleotide sequence reads TGTGCCAGCACCCCCCGGCGGACAGGGGGTTATCTGACTAATGAAAAACTGTTTTTT.